The next 32 T cell receptor beta chains were all read from a single sample in a study of blood T cell repertoires in COVID-19. Assay: immunoSEQ multiplex PCR; the TCRdb copy retains only in-frame clones and omits some. The profile shows 100,000 to 120,000 clones, 70% to 90% of them singletons. Sequenced material: peripheral blood. These receptors came from a woman aged 70-85 years who had recovered from COVID-19.

The rearrangement joins TRBV11-2 to TRBJ1-3; 9 nucleotides agree with TRBD1. CDR1 and CDR2 from the germline V gene are SGHAT and FQNNGV. The CDR3 extends over 15 amino acids. The trim removed 5 bases at V and 3 bases at J, leaving 5 bases unmatched. CDR3: CASSEQGAVGNTIYF. CDR3 sequence (DNA): TGTGCCAGCAGCGAACAGGGGGCGGTTGGAAACACCATATATTTT.

The chain is built from TRBV6-8 and TRBJ1-2, with a weak D call TRBD1 (5 bases). CDR1 and CDR2 (germline): MNHGY, SAAAGT. This CDR3 has 12 residues. V lost 8 bases and J 2 bases, leaving 9 bases between the germline ends. CDR3 region: CASHGGNYGYTF. CDR3 DNA sequence: TGTGCCAGCCATGGGGGGAACTATGGCTACACCTTC.

This chain links TRBV11-2 with TRBJ1-5; D might be TRBD1 (5 bases). There are 13 residues in the CDR3. Germline loops: CDR1 SGHAT, CDR2 FQNNGV. Deletions cut 4 bases from V and 7 bases from J, with 11 bases between. The CDR3 sequence is CASSWDGGQPQHF. CDR3 bases: TGTGCCAGCAGCTGGGACGGGGGGCAGCCCCAGCATTTT. Complete variable domain (other parts from reference TRBV11-2 and TRBJ1-5): EAGVAQSPRYKIIEKRQSVAFWCNPISGHATLYWYQQILGQGPKLLIQFQNNGVVDDSQLPKDRFSAERLKGVDSTLKIQPAKLEDSAVYLCASSWDGGQPQHFGDGTRLSIL.

This chain connects TRBV7-2 to TRBJ2-2; D unclear. Germline loops: CDR1 SGHTA, CDR2 FQGNSA. V lost 1 base and J 6 bases, leaving 12 bases between the germline ends. CDR3 length equals 15 residues. CDR3: CASSLGSRAPGELFF. The CDR3 nucleotides read TGTGCCAGCAGCTTAGGATCTCGTGCGCCCGGGGAGCTGTTTTTT.

V usage is TRBV28 and J usage is TRBJ2-4, with 11 bases lining up with TRBD1. CDR1 and CDR2 from the germline V gene are MDHEN and SYDVKM. Losses at the gene ends were 7 bases for V and 6 bases for J; bases not matched to a gene: 8. The CDR3 extends over 15 amino acids. This CDR3 is CASTTAGTGGNIQYF. In DNA, the CDR3 is TGTGCCAGCACCACCGCCGGGACAGGGGGAAACATTCAGTACTTC.

The V call is TRBV5-5, the J call TRBJ2-5, with 7 positions matching TRBD2. The trim removed 4 bases at V and 4 bases at J, leaving 7 bases unmatched. This CDR3 spans 14 amino acids. Looked up from germline, CDR1 is SGHKS and CDR2 is YYEKEE (reference sequence). CDR3 sequence (DNA): TGTGCCAGCAGCACCTCCACTAGCGTAGAGACCCAGTACTTC. Encoded protein: CASSTSTSVETQYF.

CDR3 nucleotides: TGTGCCAGCAGCTTAGCGGGAGCCTACGCGAACACCGGGGAGCTGTTTTTT. Translating it yields CASSLAGAYANTGELFF. The chain recombines TRBV11-2 with TRBJ2-2, with D possibly being TRBD2 (6 bases). Germline CDR1 SGHAT, CDR2 FQNNGV. V lost 1 base and J 0 bases, leaving 12 bases between the germline ends. This CDR3 is 17 amino acids long. The whole variable domain, remainder taken from reference TRBV11-2 and TRBJ2-2, is EAGVAQSPRYKIIEKRQSVAFWCNPISGHATLYWYQQILGQGPKLLIQFQNNGVVDDSQLPKDRFSAERLKGVDSTLKIQPAKLEDSAVYLCASSLAGAYANTGELFFGEGSRLTVL.

The J gene is TRBJ1-2, the V gene TRBV6-5; 11 positions agree with TRBD1. The germline V gene has CDR1 MNHEY and CDR2 SVGAGI. The V and J ends lost 7 bases and 7 bases, in that order; junction bases with no gene match: 5. The CDR3 is made up of 13 amino acids. The CDR3 DNA reads TGTGCCAGCACTCCAGGACAGGGGGCTGGCTACACCTTC. Protein product: CASTPGQGAGYTF.

The chain has TRBV6-5 and TRBJ1-2; no reliable D call. CDR3 length: 13 amino acids. CDR1 MNHEY and CDR2 SVGAGI come from the germline V gene. The V end lost 8 bases, the J end lost 1 base, and 11 bases lay between the germline ends. The CDR3 DNA reads as TGTGCCAGCCGGGTACACAATAACTATGGCTACACCTTC. It encodes CASRVHNNYGYTF.

V gene TRBV4-1 combines with J gene TRBJ2-2, with D possibly matching TRBD2 (5 bases). Germline CDR1 MGHRA, CDR2 YSYEKL. V gave up 2 bases and J gave up 5 bases, with 15 bases separating them. This CDR3 has 16 residues. The CDR3 DNA follows: TGCGCCAGCAGCCAACCACCAGGTCGGGGAACCGGGGAGCTGTTTTTT. It specifies CASSQPPGRGTGELFF.

V gene TRBV6-2 or TRBV6-3 combines with J gene TRBJ2-3; D might be TRBD2 (6 bases). Trimming removed 6 bases at V and 2 bases at J, with 21 bases between. The CDR3 runs 17 residues. Per germline, CDR1 MNHEY and CDR2 SVGEGT. CDR3 nucleotides: TGTGCCAGCAGCCTAGGAGGGAGTAGCGGATCCACAGATACGCAGTATTTT. This gives the protein CASSLGGSSGSTDTQYF.

The CDR3 sequence is CASSLADTAYEQYF. The CDR3 nucleotides read TGTGCCAGCAGCTTAGCGGACACGGCCTACGAGCAGTACTTC. V and J are TRBV7-2 and TRBJ2-7, with a tentative D call TRBD1 (5 bases). Germline CDR1 reads SGHTA; CDR2 reads FQGNSA. This CDR3 has 14 amino acids. V shed 0 bases and J shed 2 bases, with 8 bases lying between them.

The V call is TRBV28, the J call TRBJ1-1; the D gene is possibly TRBD1 (5 bases). Germline lookup yields CDR1 MDHEN and CDR2 SYDVKM. This CDR3 comprises 12 residues. Deletions cut 8 bases from V and 4 bases from J, with 11 bases between. Here the CDR3 reads CASGAGFTEAFF. The CDR3 nucleotides are TGTGCCAGCGGCGCAGGGTTCACTGAAGCTTTCTTT.

V usage is TRBV30 and J usage is TRBJ2-2, with 9 bases lining up with TRBD1. The V segment lost 7 bases and the J segment 1 base; nucleotides outside the gene matches: 4. The CDR3 contains 14 residues. From germline, CDR1 is GTSNPN and CDR2 SVGIG (reference sequence). The CDR3 coding sequence is TGTGCCTCTAACAGGGGGCGGAACACCGGGGAGCTGTTTTTT. Encoded protein: CASNRGRNTGELFF.

The chain uses TRBV6-5 and TRBJ1-5; no firm D call. This CDR3 is built from 14 residues. Trimming took 6 bases from V and 5 from J, leaving 14 bases between them. Germline V gene data show CDR1 as MNHEY and CDR2 as SVGAGI. The CDR3 DNA reads as TGTGCCAGCAGCCAGGTTGGGCTCGATCAGCCCCAGCATTTT. Translating gives CASSQVGLDQPQHF.

CDR3 DNA: TGTGCCAGCAGTTGGGACAGGGGGCTCAAGACCCAGTACTTC. Protein: CASSWDRGLKTQYF. This sequence joins TRBV6-5 and TRBJ2-5; 12 bases are a match to TRBD1. Trimming took 4 bases from V and 6 from J; bases not matched to a gene: 3. This CDR3 is built from 14 residues. Germline V CDR1 and CDR2: MNHEY, SVGAGI.

The chain is built from TRBV10-3 and TRBJ2-3; D ambiguous. Germline V lookup: CDR1 ENHRY, CDR2 SYGVKD. CDR3 length: 12 amino acids. Trimming took 3 bases from V and 3 from J, leaving 4 bases between them. For the CDR3, the DNA is TGTGCCATCAGTGAACAGACAGATACGCAGTATTTT. It translates to CAISEQTDTQYF.

This clone was counted a single time. The CDR3, as DNA: TGTGCCAGTAGTATTGGGGGGGCGCAAGAGACCCAGTACTTC. Residues: CASSIGGAQETQYF. The chain employs TRBV19 and TRBJ2-5, with D perhaps TRBD2 (7 bases). The CDR3 contains 14 residues. V lost 3 bases, J lost 2 bases, and 10 bases lay in between. CDR1 LNHDA and CDR2 SQIVND come from the germline V gene (reference sequence).

This clone was counted a few times. V and J are TRBV3-1 (or the pseudogene TRBV3-2) and TRBJ2-4; 7 bases align to TRBD1. The CDR3 contains 18 residues. Germline trimming cut 0 bases from V and 6 bases from J; bases unmatched to any gene: 14. CDR1 and CDR2 (germline): LGHDT, YNNKEL (reference sequence). CDR3 in amino acids: CASSQDQGVPLPLNIQYF. CDR3 nucleotide sequence: TGTGCCAGCAGCCAAGATCAGGGGGTTCCCCTTCCCTTAAACATTCAGTACTTC.

The genes are TRBV5-4 and TRBJ2-1; possible D gene TRBD2, 5 bases. From germline, CDR1 is SGHNT and CDR2 YYREEE (reference sequence). V dropped 0 bases and J dropped 3 bases, with 13 bases sitting between them. This CDR3 spans 16 amino acids. The CDR3: CASSLGTSVGYNEQFF. The CDR3 bases are TGTGCCAGCAGCTTGGGGACTTCCGTGGGCTACAATGAGCAGTTCTTC.

The chain couples TRBV7-2 to TRBJ2-7; D unresolved. The CDR3 is 15 amino acids. V lost 1 base, J lost 5 bases, and 15 bases lay in between. Germline values: CDR1 SGHTA, CDR2 FQGNSA. The chain's CDR3 is CASSLVPGPRDEQYF. The DNA for the CDR3 is TGTGCCAGCAGCTTAGTTCCCGGCCCTCGGGACGAGCAGTACTTC.

V usage is TRBV5-4 and J usage is TRBJ2-1; D is unresolved. V lost 0 bases and J 2 bases, leaving 3 bases between the germline ends. Germline values: CDR1 SGHNT, CDR2 YYREEE (reference sequence). The length of the CDR3 is 13 residues. In nucleotides, the CDR3 is TGTGCCAGCAGCTTGGACACCTACAATGAGCAGTTCTTC. Its translation: CASSLDTYNEQFF.

The chain carries TRBV5-4 and TRBJ2-7, with 9 nucleotides matching TRBD2. The CDR3 length is 16 residues. Per the germline V gene, CDR1 is SGHNT and CDR2 is YYREEE (reference sequence). Losses at the gene ends were 4 bases for V and 9 bases for J; bases not matched to a gene: 17. The CDR3 DNA reads as TGTGCCAGCAGCCAGGGAATAGCGGGAGTTGAATTACGGCAGTACTTC. This translates into CASSQGIAGVELRQYF.

The chain employs TRBV19 and TRBJ1-5; 9 nucleotides align to TRBD1. With 6 bases clipped from V and 5 bases from J, the junction kept 11 bases outside the gene matches. This CDR3 is built from 16 residues. The germline V gene encodes CDR1 LNHDA and CDR2 SQIVND (reference sequence). CDR3: CASSSGDRVVYQPQHF. The CDR3 DNA reads TGTGCCAGTAGCTCGGGGGACAGGGTTGTTTATCAGCCCCAGCATTTT.

V gene TRBV10-3 combines with J gene TRBJ2-7; the match to TRBD1 covers 8 bases. CDR1 and CDR2 (germline): ENHRY, SYGVKD. J was trimmed by 3 bases and V by 6 bases; bases with no gene match: 4. This CDR3 is built from 13 residues. The CDR3 nucleotides are TGTGCCATCAGGGTAGACAGGGGCTACGAGCAGTACTTC. It is translated as CAIRVDRGYEQYF.

The V gene is TRBV7-2, the J gene TRBJ1-2; 7 bases line up with TRBD1. The germline V gene has CDR1 SGHTA and CDR2 FQGNSA. This CDR3 region has 16 residues. After removal of 5 bases from V and 0 bases from J, the junction contained 9 bases not matched to a gene. CDR3 sequence (DNA): TGTGCCAGCAGCCTCTCCCGGGACAGATCTAACTATGGCTACACCTTC. Translating it yields CASSLSRDRSNYGYTF. The full variable domain, in which reference TRBV7-2 and TRBJ1-2 provide the parts outside the CDR3, is GAGVSQSPSNKVTEKGKDVELRCDPISGHTALYWYRQSLGQGLEFLIYFQGNSAPDKSGLPSDRFSAERTGGSVSTLTIQRTQQEDSAVYLCASSLSRDRSNYGYTFGSGTRLTVV.

This rearrangement joins TRBV7-2 to TRBJ2-2, with 13 bases aligning to TRBD2. There are 15 residues in the CDR3. Trimming took 0 bases from V and 8 from J; bases not matched to a gene: 0. Germline CDR1 SGHTA, CDR2 FQGNSA. The CDR3 loop is CASSLAGLAGGELFF. CDR3 in DNA: TGTGCCAGCAGCTTAGCGGGACTAGCGGGAGGGGAGCTGTTTTTT.

This clone was recorded once. The V gene is TRBV5-5, the J gene TRBJ1-6, with unresolved D. This CDR3 region has 16 residues. Germline CDR1 SGHKS, CDR2 YYEKEE (reference sequence). V lost 2 bases and J lost 0, with 9 bases in between. Here the CDR3 reads CASSLDMSSYNSPLHF. The CDR3 DNA reads TGTGCCAGCAGCTTAGACATGAGCTCCTATAATTCACCCCTCCACTTT.

V and J are TRBV4-1 and TRBJ2-1; 13 nucleotides match TRBD2. Germline V gives CDR1 MGHRA, CDR2 YSYEKL. Trimming at V came to 2 bases and at J to 7 bases, leaving 5 bases not matched to a gene. The CDR3 is made up of 16 amino acids. The CDR3 region is CASSQRGLAGTNEQFF. Written as DNA, the CDR3 is TGCGCCAGCAGCCAACGGGGACTAGCGGGAACGAATGAGCAGTTCTTC.

As concerns this clone: The junction and the germline gene differ at one end; a read error may be behind it. The chain carries TRBV6-2 or TRBV6-3 and TRBJ2-1, with D perhaps matching TRBD1 (6 bases). CDR1 is MNHEY and CDR2 is SVGEGT in the germline V gene. CDR3 size: 13 residues. The CDR3: CASSYSSGRGLIF. The CDR3 bases are TGTGCCAGCAGTTACTCGAGTGGCAGGGGTTTAATCTTC.

A single count supports this clone. The chain has TRBV28 and TRBJ1-2, with 11 bases lining up with TRBD1. V lost 3 bases, J lost 5 bases, and 2 bases stayed unmatched. From germline, CDR1 is MDHEN and CDR2 SYDVKM. The CDR3 sequence is 14 residues long. This CDR3 is CASSLDRGRYGYTF. The DNA for the CDR3 is TGTGCCAGCAGTTTGGACAGGGGGCGATATGGCTACACCTTC.

This rearrangement joins TRBV4-3 to TRBJ2-3, with 16 bases identical to TRBD2. The CDR3 loop spans 15 amino acids. The trim removed 3 bases at V and 8 bases at J, leaving 2 bases unmatched. The germline CDR1 and CDR2 sequences are LGHNA and YSLEER. This CDR3 is CASSQGLAGGSTQYF. CDR3 DNA: TGCGCCAGCAGCCAGGGACTAGCGGGAGGGAGTACGCAGTATTTT.